Following are 19 T cell receptor beta chains from one sample sequenced in a study of cytomegalovirus exposure and HLA in healthy donors. With 60 Vbeta and 13 Jbeta primers, the PCR was carried out. Generated by immunoSEQ multiplex PCR, the TCRdb table keeps only in-frame clones and is missing some. The table shows around 100,000 clones, with approximately 66% occurring only once. Sequenced: PBMCs. These receptors originate from a man aged 35-49 years in good health and CMV-seropositive.

The CDR3: CASSFLAGVGNEQFF. Written as DNA, the CDR3 is TGTGCCAGCAGCTTCCTAGCGGGAGTTGGGAATGAGCAGTTCTTC. This chain uses TRBV11-1 with TRBJ2-1; TRBD2 agrees at 10 bases. CDR1 and CDR2 (germline): SGHAT, FQDESV (reference sequence). V lost 3 bases, J lost 7 bases, and 6 bases stayed unmatched. The CDR3 length is 15 residues.

The chain uses TRBV7-3 and TRBJ2-2, with 9 bases matching TRBD1. CDR1 is SGHTA, CDR2 FQGTGA, per germline. The ends lost 5 bases at V and 6 bases at J; junction bases unmatched: 4. The CDR3 contains 14 residues. The CDR3 DNA sequence: TGTGCCAGCAGCGAACAGGGGGCCGCCGGGGAGCTGTTTTTT. This encodes CASSEQGAAGELFF. The full variable domain, its missing parts supplied by reference TRBV7-3 and TRBJ2-2, is GAGVSQTPSNKVTEKGKYVELRCDPISGHTALYWYRQSLGQGPEFLIYFQGTGAADDSGLPNDRFFAVRPEGSVSTLKIQRTERGDSAVYLCASSEQGAAGELFFGEGSRLTVL.

The V gene is TRBV28, the J gene TRBJ2-2; 7 bases fit TRBD1. V lost 8 bases, J lost 6 bases, and 9 bases stayed unmatched. Per germline, CDR1 MDHEN and CDR2 SYDVKM. This CDR3 region has 14 residues. The CDR3 sequence: CASLPGGVAGELFF. CDR3 DNA: TGTGCCAGCCTACCAGGGGGAGTCGCCGGGGAGCTGTTTTTT.

The chain employs TRBV6-5 and TRBJ2-4; TRBD2 is a possible D gene (6 bases). The V end lost 3 bases, the J end lost 5 bases, and 14 bases lay between the germline ends. The CDR3 totals 15 residues. Germline lookup yields CDR1 MNHEY and CDR2 SVGAGI. The CDR3 is CASSYNSGGENIQYF. Written as DNA, the CDR3 is TGTGCCAGCAGTTATAATTCCGGAGGGGAAAACATTCAGTACTTC.

This clone was recorded a few times. The chain uses TRBV5-1 and TRBJ2-5; 12 positions agree with TRBD2. Losses at the gene ends were 0 bases for V and 4 bases for J; bases not matched to a gene: 4. This CDR3 region has 16 residues. CDR1 is SGHRS, CDR2 YFSETQ, per germline. The CDR3: CASSLGRLAGVETQYF. In nucleotides, the CDR3 is TGCGCCAGCAGCTTGGGACGACTAGCGGGAGTAGAGACCCAGTACTTC.

This clone was seen only a few times. The CDR3 DNA reads TGTGCCATCAGCCCGGGACAGAGCTCCTACGAGCAGTACTTC. Residues: CAISPGQSSYEQYF. The V gene is TRBV10-3, the J gene TRBJ2-7; 7 bases line up with TRBD1. The V segment lost 6 bases and the J segment 0 bases; nucleotides outside the gene matches: 5. The CDR3 consists of 14 residues. The V gene's germline CDR1 is ENHRY and CDR2 SYGVKD.

CDR3 nucleotides: TGTGCCAGCAGTTACACAGGGGCGCGGACTGAAGCTTTCTTT. Its protein product is CASSYTGARTEAFF. The V call is TRBV6-5, the J call TRBJ1-1, with 7 bases fitting TRBD1. CDR1 and CDR2 (germline): MNHEY, SVGAGI. This CDR3 region has 14 residues. V lost 2 bases to trimming and J lost 5 bases; unmatched junction nucleotides: 5.

The chain joins TRBV28 to TRBJ2-7, with 9 bases identical to TRBD2. V lost 6 bases and J lost 7; bases outside the gene matches: 1. Germline V CDR1 and CDR2: MDHEN, SYDVKM. The CDR3 spans 11 residues. CDR3 amino acids: CASRAGGEQYF. The CDR3 DNA reads as TGTGCCAGCAGGGCGGGAGGGGAGCAGTACTTC. Together with reference TRBV28 and TRBJ2-7, the CDR3 gives the full variable domain: DVKVTQSSRYLVKRTGEKVFLECVQDMDHENMFWYRQDPGLGLRLIYFSYDVKMKEKGDIPEGYSVSREKKERFSLILESASTNQTSMYLCASRAGGEQYFGPGTRLTVT.

This sequence joins TRBV5-1 and TRBJ2-5; no firm D call. Germline CDR1 and CDR2: SGHRS and YFSETQ. This CDR3 spans 13 amino acids. V was clipped by 0 bases and J by 1 base, with 4 bases between them. This chain's CDR3 is CASSLASQETQYF. The CDR3 DNA sequence: TGCGCCAGCAGCTTGGCCAGCCAAGAGACCCAGTACTTC.

The J gene is TRBJ1-2, the V gene TRBV28; possibly TRBD1 for D (6 bases). Germline V gene data show CDR1 as MDHEN and CDR2 as SYDVKM. V was shortened by 6 bases and J by 4 bases, with 12 bases between the two germline ends. The CDR3 totals 13 residues. The CDR3: CASSSDSLYGYTF. The CDR3 DNA reads TGTGCCAGCAGCTCGGACAGCCTCTATGGCTACACCTTC.

The chain recombines TRBV19 with TRBJ2-5; D is possibly TRBD2 (5 bases). The V end was cut by 6 bases, the J end by 5 bases, with 19 bases between. Germline V gene data show CDR1 as LNHDA and CDR2 as SQIVND (reference sequence). The CDR3 spans 15 residues. CDR3 bases: TGTGCCAGTAGCTCCAATGCGGGTGGCGAGGAGACCCAGTACTTC. This translates into CASSSNAGGEETQYF.

This clone has only a few counts. The chain couples TRBV5-4 to TRBJ2-1, with D hard to call. In germline, CDR1 is SGHNT, CDR2 YYREEE (reference sequence). The CDR3 has 15 amino acids. V lost 4 bases and J lost 0, with 11 bases in between. CDR3 sequence (DNA): TGTGCCAGCAGCATCATCCGTAGCTCCTACAATGAGCAGTTCTTC. It translates to CASSIIRSSYNEQFF.

V is TRBV5-1 and J is TRBJ1-1; the D is unclear. The germline CDR1 and CDR2 sequences are SGHRS and YFSETQ. The ends were cut back, 4 bases at V and 7 bases at J, with 14 bases in the middle. The CDR3 length is 13 residues. CDR3 sequence: CASSPLGVNEAFF. The CDR3, as DNA: TGCGCCAGCAGCCCCCTCGGGGTAAATGAAGCTTTCTTT.

This chain connects TRBV30 to TRBJ2-1; 8 positions match TRBD2. CDR1 GTSNPN and CDR2 SVGIG come from the germline V gene (reference sequence). This CDR3 has 13 residues. J gave up 7 bases and V 1 base, and 3 bases lay outside the gene matches. The CDR3 reads CAWSATSGNEQFF. CDR3 sequence (DNA): TGTGCCTGGAGTGCTACTAGCGGAAATGAGCAGTTCTTC.

The chain has TRBV5-5 and TRBJ1-4; D call uncertain. V was trimmed by 1 base and J by 4 bases, leaving 11 bases between them. Germline V gene lookup returns CDR1 SGHKS and CDR2 YYEKEE (reference sequence). The CDR3 runs 15 residues. In DNA, the CDR3 is TGTGCCAGCAGCTTGTCGCAGGACTTTAATGAAAAACTGTTTTTT. Translation: CASSLSQDFNEKLFF.

The rearrangement uses TRBV6-5 and TRBJ2-2, with a tentative D call TRBD2 (5 bases). The CDR3 has 14 residues. Between the trimmed V and J ends, which lost 6 bases and 1 base, there was a span of 9 bases. From germline, CDR1 is MNHEY and CDR2 SVGAGI. CDR3 residues: CASRGLGNTGELFF. Here the CDR3 DNA reads TGTGCCAGCAGAGGACTGGGGAACACCGGGGAGCTGTTTTTT.

The chain joins TRBV11-2 to TRBJ2-2; no reliable D call. This CDR3 is 14 amino acids long. The germline gives CDR1 SGHAT, CDR2 FQNNGV. V was pared by 5 bases and J by 4 bases, with 11 bases between. The CDR3 nucleotides are TGTGCCAGCAGCGCAAGCCTAGGCACCGGGGAGCTGTTTTTT. It codes for CASSASLGTGELFF.

A note on this clone: The same CDR3 can be traced to other DNA sequences in this sample. The rearrangement uses TRBV5-4 and TRBJ1-1, with 9 bases matching TRBD1. The CDR3 has 14 amino acids. Germline CDR1 reads SGHNT; CDR2 reads YYREEE (reference sequence). J lost 1 base, V lost 3 bases, and 1 base had no gene match. CDR3 nucleotide sequence: TGTGCCAGCAGCTCGGGACAGGGGAACACTGAAGCTTTCTTT. Translating gives CASSSGQGNTEAFF. The complete variable domain, with remaining parts taken from reference TRBV5-4 and TRBJ1-1, reads ETGVTQSPTHLIKTRGQQVTLRCSSQSGHNTVSWYQQALGQGPQFIFQYYREEENGRGNFPPRFSGLQFPNYSSELNVNALELDDSALYLCASSSGQGNTEAFFGQGTRLTVV.

J is TRBJ2-7 and V is TRBV2, with 8 positions matching TRBD1. Germline V gene lookup returns CDR1 SNHLY and CDR2 FYNNEI. The CDR3 sequence is 15 residues long. J lost 3 bases, V lost 6 bases, and 10 bases had no gene match. CDR3 sequence reads: CASSSTGGESYEQYF. CDR3 DNA sequence: TGTGCCAGCAGCAGTACAGGGGGTGAGAGCTACGAGCAGTACTTC.